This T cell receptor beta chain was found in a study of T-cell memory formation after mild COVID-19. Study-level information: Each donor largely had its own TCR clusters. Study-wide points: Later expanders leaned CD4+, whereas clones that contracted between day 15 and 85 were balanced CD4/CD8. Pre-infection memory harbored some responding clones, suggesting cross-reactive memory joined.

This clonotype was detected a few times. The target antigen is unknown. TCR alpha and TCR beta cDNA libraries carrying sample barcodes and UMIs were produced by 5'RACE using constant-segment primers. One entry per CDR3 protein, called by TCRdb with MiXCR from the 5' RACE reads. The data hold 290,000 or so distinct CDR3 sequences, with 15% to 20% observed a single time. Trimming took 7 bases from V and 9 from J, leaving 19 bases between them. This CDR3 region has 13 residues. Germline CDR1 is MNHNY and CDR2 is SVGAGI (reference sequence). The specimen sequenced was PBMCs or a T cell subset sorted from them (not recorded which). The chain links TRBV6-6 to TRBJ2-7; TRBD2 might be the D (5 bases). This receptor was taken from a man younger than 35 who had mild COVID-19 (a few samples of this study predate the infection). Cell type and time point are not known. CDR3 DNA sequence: TGTGCCAGCAAAACCGGGGTTTTTGGTGTGCAGTACTTC. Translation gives CASKTGVFGVQYF.